The clone carrying this T cell receptor (beta chain) was observed once. The antigen is not known. This table comes from immunoSEQ multiplex PCR, and its TCRdb copy is limited to in-frame clones, with some not included. The sample has about 45,000 clones; 60% to 80% are singletons. Each patient with chemo-refractory metastatic non-small-cell lung cancer was treated with focal radiation plus CTLA-4 blockade using ipilimumab. These data belong to a study of radiotherapy plus CTLA-4 blockade in lung cancer. Study context: Disease control was achieved by roughly 32% of patients, and objective responses by less than 20%. General study points: An expansion of tumor-derived TCR clones occurred in blood after radiotherapy plus ipilimumab. The best prediction of response reportedly came from early blood T cell clone dynamics, with interferon-beta.

From germline, CDR1 is MNHEY and CDR2 SMNVEV (reference sequence). The junction had 6 bases not matched to a gene; V was cut back by 0 bases and J by 6 bases. The CDR3 sequence is 16 residues long. This clonotype originated in a human donor with non-small cell lung cancer who had stable disease on radiotherapy plus ipilimumab. The sample here was peripheral blood, taken from a patient treated with radiotherapy plus ipilimumab. The chain uses TRBV27 and TRBJ1-4; TRBD1 matches 8 bases. As DNA, the CDR3 is TGTGCCAGCAGTTTATCGGTCGGGACAGGATATGAAAAACTGTTTTTT. Protein: CASSLSVGTGYEKLFF.